The clone carrying this TCR beta chain was found many times. The sample comes from a study of T cells in Graves' hyperthyroidism and ophthalmopathy. TCR beta CDR3 regions were amplified from RNA. The HTBI primer set served for first-round RT-PCR of the TCR CDR3. TCRdb re-derived calls from the multiplex PCR reads in MiXCR, one entry per CDR3 protein. Found here are a few hundred thousand distinct CDR3 sequences, around 16% of them singletons; the top ten hold around 52%. Unmatched junction bases numbered 17, after V lost 5 bases and J lost 7 bases. The CDR3 runs to 17 residues. CDR1 SNHLY and CDR2 FYNNEI come from the germline V gene.

The specimen was blood. The chain has TRBV2 and TRBJ2-5, with 9 bases aligning to TRBD1. The sequence was collected from a woman aged 50 to 60 with Graves' hyperthyroidism. CDR3 coding DNA: TGTGCCAGCAGTTACGACCGGGACAGGGTCCTTGGGGGGACCCAGTACTTC. Translation gives CASSYDRDRVLGGTQYF.